Listed here are 15 T cell receptor beta chains from one sample, sequenced in a study of chemoradiotherapy in HPV16-positive cancers. Using immunoSEQ multiplex PCR, the repertoire was profiled, and TCRdb retains in-frame clones only, with some absent. The profile shows approximately 20,000 clones, around 90% of them singletons. Specimen: blood, collected from a patient who underwent chemoradiotherapy. The receptor source for this set is a human donor with HPV-associated anogenital cancer.

This sequence joins TRBV5-5 and TRBJ2-2; 12 bases line up with TRBD2. The CDR3 extends over 20 amino acids. Per germline, CDR1 SGHKS and CDR2 YYEKEE (reference sequence). After removal of 2 bases from V and 4 bases from J, the junction contained 15 bases not matched to a gene. The CDR3 coding sequence is TGTGCCAGCAGCTTAATTCCTAGCGGGGGGGCCGGGCCTGGCACCGGGGAGCTGTTTTTT. The encoded protein is CASSLIPSGGAGPGTGELFF.

The chain joins TRBV5-1 to TRBJ1-3, with 9 bases fitting TRBD1. The CDR3 is made up of 14 amino acids. V shed 4 bases, J shed 2 bases, and the junction held 1 base outside the gene matches. Germline CDR1 and CDR2: SGHRS and YFSETQ. This CDR3 reads CASSRDRAGNTIYF. DNA of the CDR3: TGCGCCAGCAGCAGGGACAGGGCTGGAAACACCATATATTTT.

The chain combines TRBV7-8 with TRBJ1-4; 11 bases are shared with TRBD1. The J segment lost 5 bases and the V segment lost 3 bases, leaving 5 bases of the junction unmatched. The CDR3 covers 16 residues. Germline V gives CDR1 SGHVS, CDR2 FQNEAQ. CDR3 in amino acids: CASSLSGTGGNEKLFF. CDR3 sequence (DNA): TGTGCCAGCAGCTTGTCCGGGACAGGGGGAAATGAAAAACTGTTTTTT.

This rearrangement joins TRBV7-9 to TRBJ2-7; TRBD1 is a possible D gene (6 bases). This CDR3 is built from 12 residues. Trimming took off 4 bases at V and 5 bases at J, with 9 bases between the two ends. Looked up from germline, CDR1 is SEHNR and CDR2 is FQNEAQ (reference sequence). CDR3 residues: CASSYRQDEQYV. In nucleotides, the CDR3 is TGTGCCAGCAGCTATAGACAGGACGAGCAGTACGTC.

CDR3 amino acids: CASSPRHQVKGTDTQYF. CDR3 DNA sequence: TGTGCCAGCAGCCCCCGACATCAGGTGAAGGGCACAGATACGCAGTATTTT. The chain links TRBV7-2 to TRBJ2-3; no clear D. Germline V lookup: CDR1 SGHTA, CDR2 FQGNSA. V lost 5 bases to trimming and J lost 1 base, with 19 bases between them. The CDR3 contains 17 residues.

V gene TRBV5-1 combines with J gene TRBJ1-1, with D possibly matching TRBD1 (5 bases). This CDR3 spans 18 amino acids. Trimming shortened V by 1 base and J by 0 bases, and 19 bases separated the two germline ends. Germline CDR1 SGHRS, CDR2 YFSETQ. The CDR3 DNA sequence: TGCGCCAGCAGCTTGAATCGCAGGGTAAGATCGGTGAACACTGAAGCTTTCTTT. Translation: CASSLNRRVRSVNTEAFF. Using reference TRBV5-1 and TRBJ1-1 for the parts outside the CDR3, the full variable domain is KAGVTQTPRYLIKTRGQQVTLSCSPISGHRSVSWYQQTPGQGLQFLFEYFSETQRNKGNFPGRFSGRQFSNSRSEMNVSTLELGDSALYLCASSLNRRVRSVNTEAFFGQGTRLTVV.

The V gene is TRBV7-2, the J gene TRBJ2-5; maybe TRBD1 (5 bases). The CDR3 is 15 amino acids. Germline assignment: CDR1 SGHTA and CDR2 FQGNSA. V gave up 6 bases and J gave up 1 base, with 15 bases separating them. For the CDR3, the DNA is TGTGCCAGCAGTCAGTGGGGCGGAACCCAAGAGACCCAGTACTTC. Its protein product is CASSQWGGTQETQYF.

The rearrangement uses TRBV5-5 and TRBJ1-4; D gene unclear. Germline CDR1 and CDR2: SGHKS and YYEKEE (reference sequence). The CDR3 loop spans 15 amino acids. Trimming took off 2 bases at V and 7 bases at J, with 15 bases between the two ends. CDR3 amino acids: CASSLTQSVAEKLFF. The CDR3 DNA reads as TGTGCCAGCAGCTTAACCCAGAGCGTGGCTGAAAAACTGTTTTTT.

The rearrangement uses TRBV20-1 and TRBJ1-1; D gene unclear. Germline CDR1 reads DFQATT; CDR2 reads SNEGSKA (reference sequence). Trimming removed 3 bases from V and 9 bases from J, with 2 bases in between. This CDR3 region has 8 residues. Written as DNA, the CDR3 is TGCAGTGCTAGCCAAGCTTTCTTT. Residues: CSASQAFF.

The chain carries TRBV21-1 and TRBJ1-2. TRBV21-1 is annotated as a pseudogene. The CDR3 totals 12 residues. The CDR3 region has the DNA TGTGCCAGCAGCAAAGGAGGGGTTGGCTACACCTTC. This encodes CASSKGGVGYTF.

This clone has a single count. This chain's CDR3 is CASNGVGYNEQFF. The CDR3 DNA reads as TGCGCCAGCAACGGGGTAGGATACAATGAGCAGTTCTTC. This chain joins TRBV5-1 and TRBJ2-1, with D maybe TRBD2 (5 bases). The CDR3 contains 13 residues. V was shortened by 6 bases and J by 4 bases, with 11 bases between the two germline ends. CDR1 SGHRS and CDR2 YFSETQ come from the germline V gene. Full variable domain (outside the CDR3, taken from reference TRBV5-1 and TRBJ2-1): KAGVTQTPRYLIKTRGQQVTLSCSPISGHRSVSWYQQTPGQGLQFLFEYFSETQRNKGNFPGRFSGRQFSNSRSEMNVSTLELGDSALYLCASNGVGYNEQFFGPGTRLTVL.

J is TRBJ2-2 and V is TRBV5-1; 10 nucleotides align to TRBD1. Trimming removed 3 bases from V and 1 base from J; junction bases left unmatched: 6. The CDR3 covers 17 residues. Per germline, CDR1 SGHRS and CDR2 YFSETQ. CDR3 protein: CASSSSDRGRNTGELFF. In nucleotides, the CDR3 is TGCGCCAGCAGCTCGTCCGACAGGGGGCGGAACACCGGGGAGCTGTTTTTT. Filled out from reference TRBV5-1 and TRBJ2-2, the complete variable domain reads KAGVTQTPRYLIKTRGQQVTLSCSPISGHRSVSWYQQTPGQGLQFLFEYFSETQRNKGNFPGRFSGRQFSNSRSEMNVSTLELGDSALYLCASSSSDRGRNTGELFFGEGSRLTVL.

This clone was recorded a few times. This chain uses TRBV5-1 with TRBJ1-1, with D uncertain. The V gene lost 7 bases and the J gene lost 6 bases, with 10 bases spanning the gap. CDR1 and CDR2 from the germline V gene are SGHRS and YFSETQ. This CDR3 has 11 residues. The CDR3 region is CASRGLAEAFF. The DNA for the CDR3 is TGCGCCAGCCGAGGGTTGGCTGAAGCTTTCTTT. Full variable domain (outside the CDR3, taken from reference TRBV5-1 and TRBJ1-1): KAGVTQTPRYLIKTRGQQVTLSCSPISGHRSVSWYQQTPGQGLQFLFEYFSETQRNKGNFPGRFSGRQFSNSRSEMNVSTLELGDSALYLCASRGLAEAFFGQGTRLTVV.

This chain links TRBV7-3 with TRBJ2-1; 11 bases line up with TRBD2. Losses at the gene ends were 5 bases for V and 5 bases for J; bases not matched to a gene: 5. This CDR3 has 15 amino acids. Per germline, CDR1 SGHTA and CDR2 FQGTGA. The CDR3 reads CASSEGTSGNNEQFF. CDR3 in DNA: TGTGCCAGCAGCGAAGGGACTAGCGGAAACAATGAGCAGTTCTTC.

This chain uses TRBV6-5 with TRBJ2-3, with 12 bases matching TRBD2. CDR1 is MNHEY and CDR2 is SVGAGI in the germline V gene. V was pared by 4 bases and J by 6 bases, with 8 bases of the junction left unmatched. CDR3 length equals 16 residues. The CDR3 protein is CASSSGLAGTLDTQYF. For the CDR3, the DNA is TGTGCCAGCAGTTCCGGACTAGCGGGGACGCTGGATACGCAGTATTTT.